The sequence of this TCR beta chain was determined in a study of T cell responses to AZD1222 COVID-19 vaccine. The CDR3 has 12 amino acids. Germline CDR1 SNHLY, CDR2 FYNNEI. V was shortened by 4 bases and J by 2 bases, with 6 bases between the two germline ends. The study's findings and limits: Only five or six AZD1222 recipients tested seropositive at baseline.

Comment on this clone: Its cognate antigen is unknown.

The method was immunoSEQ multiplex PCR; TCRdb's version includes in-frame clones alone and lacks a portion of them. The sample lists 130,000 to 150,000 clones, about 87% occurring once. This clonotype was sampled from an adult in good health. The input for sequencing was peripheral blood, taken on day 0 of AZD1222 vaccination. The chain recombines TRBV2 with TRBJ2-7; D is unclear. Here the CDR3 reads CASSGATYEQYF. Here the CDR3 DNA reads TGTGCCAGCAGTGGGGCTACCTACGAGCAGTACTTC.